This T cell receptor (beta chain) originates from a study of cytomegalovirus exposure and HLA in healthy donors. On the study more broadly: Of the donors genotyped, 398 in all, 80% to 85% fell in the Caucasian-associated ancestry cluster.

Germline lookup yields CDR1 DFQATT and CDR2 SNEGSKA (reference sequence). The length of the CDR3 is 11 residues. PCR was performed using 60 Vbeta and 13 Jbeta primers. Clones were read by immunoSEQ multiplex PCR, and TCRdb kept only the in-frame ones, dropping some. The sample has about 190,000 clones; roughly 80% are singletons. This sequence was found in a woman in her late teens or twenties in good health and CMV-seronegative. The rearrangement uses TRBV20-1 and TRBJ1-1; TRBD1 is a possible D gene (5 bases). The sample consisted of PBMCs. CDR3 in amino acids: CSRRQGSEAFF. The CDR3 DNA follows: TGCAGCCGCCGTCAGGGCAGTGAAGCTTTCTTT.